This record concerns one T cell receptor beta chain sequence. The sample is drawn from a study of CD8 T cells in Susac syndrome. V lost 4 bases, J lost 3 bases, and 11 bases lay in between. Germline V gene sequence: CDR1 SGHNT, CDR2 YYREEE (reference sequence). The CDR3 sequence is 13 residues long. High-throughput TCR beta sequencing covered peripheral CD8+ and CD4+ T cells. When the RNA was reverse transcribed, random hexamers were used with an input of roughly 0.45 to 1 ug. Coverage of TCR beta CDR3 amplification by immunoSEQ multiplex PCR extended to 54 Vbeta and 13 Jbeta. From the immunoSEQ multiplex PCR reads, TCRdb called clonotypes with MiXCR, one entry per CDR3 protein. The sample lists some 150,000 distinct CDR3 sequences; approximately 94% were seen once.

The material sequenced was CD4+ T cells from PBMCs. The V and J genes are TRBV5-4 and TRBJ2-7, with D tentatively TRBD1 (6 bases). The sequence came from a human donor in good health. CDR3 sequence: CASSMTGYYEQYF. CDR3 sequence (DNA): TGTGCCAGCAGCATGACAGGATACTACGAGCAGTACTTC.